This T cell receptor beta chain was documented in a study of control samples from healthy donors and cancer patients. The CDR3 has 13 amino acids. Germline V gene sequence: CDR1 LNHDA, CDR2 SQIVND (reference sequence). V lost 2 bases and J 0 bases, leaving 4 bases between the germline ends. Profiling relied on immunoSEQ multiplex PCR, and the TCRdb table lists in-frame clones only, not all of them. The table records over 70,000 clones, about 89% of them present only once. Sample: PBMCs. The rearrangement joins TRBV19 to TRBJ1-1; D ambiguous. The receptor comes from a woman between 45 and 60 years old with colorectal cancer. The CDR3 nucleotides are TGTGCCAGTAGTATAACGGTGAACACTGAAGCTTTCTTT. As protein: CASSITVNTEAFF.